One sample yielded the 23 T cell receptor beta chains listed below, sequenced in a study of cytomegalovirus exposure and HLA in healthy donors. 60 Vbeta and 13 Jbeta primers were used in PCR. This table comes from immunoSEQ multiplex PCR, and its TCRdb copy is limited to in-frame clones, with some not included. This repertoire shows 120,000 to 150,000 clones, 73% found once; its top ten account for approximately 1.6%. Sequenced material: PBMCs. These receptors were taken from a woman aged 18-29 years in good health and CMV-seronegative.

The chain combines TRBV11-3 with TRBJ2-5, with unresolved D. The V gene lost 1 base and the J gene lost 4 bases, with 13 bases spanning the gap. CDR3 length: 15 amino acids. Germline loops: CDR1 SGHNT, CDR2 YENEEA. CDR3 coding DNA: TGTGCCAGCAGCTTAGGTTTCGGGTCCCGAGAGACCCAGTACTTC. This sequence encodes CASSLGFGSRETQYF. Filled out from reference TRBV11-3 and TRBJ2-5, the complete variable domain reads EAGVVQSPRYKIIEKKQPVAFWCNPISGHNTLYWYLQNLGQGPELLIRYENEEAVDDSQLPKDRFSAERLKGVDSTLKIQPAELGDSAVYLCASSLGFGSRETQYFGPGTRLLVL.

In this sample, this clone turned up once. The chain uses TRBV5-6 and TRBJ1-1; a weak D match, TRBD1 (6 bases). Trimming took off 0 bases at V and 2 bases at J, with 8 bases between the two ends. This CDR3 region has 14 residues. Germline V gene lookup returns CDR1 SGHDT and CDR2 YYEEEE. CDR3 amino acids: CASSLEQGNTEAFF. Written as DNA, the CDR3 is TGTGCCAGCAGCTTGGAACAGGGTAACACTGAAGCTTTCTTT. The whole variable domain, filled in from reference TRBV5-6 and TRBJ1-1, reads DAGVTQSPTHLIKTRGQQVTLRCSPKSGHDTVSWYQQALGQGPQFIFQYYEEEERQRGNFPDRFSGHQFPNYSSELNVNALLLGDSALYLCASSLEQGNTEAFFGQGTRLTVV.

The chain joins TRBV6-1 to TRBJ1-1, with D possibly TRBD1 on 6 matching bases. CDR3 length: 16 residues. CDR1 MNHNS and CDR2 SASEGT come from the germline V gene. Trimming cost V 2 bases and J 5 bases, with 18 bases left between them. The CDR3 nucleotides are TGTGCCAGCAGTGAATGGGCAGGGGCGTTGGATACTGAAGCTTTCTTT. This translates into CASSEWAGALDTEAFF.

The genes are TRBV19 and TRBJ2-5; weak D call: TRBD1 (5 bases). Per the germline V gene, CDR1 is LNHDA and CDR2 is SQIVND (reference sequence). The CDR3 is 13 residues long. Trimming took 4 bases from V and 4 from J, leaving 10 bases between them. The CDR3 DNA sequence: TGTGCCAGTAGTACCACAGGCCGAGAGACCCAGTACTTC. Its protein is CASSTTGRETQYF.

The J gene is TRBJ2-1, the V gene TRBV7-2, with TRBD2 identical over 9 bases. V trimming: 5 bases; J trimming: 7 bases; junction bases outside the gene matches: 9. The CDR3 covers 15 residues. CDR1 SGHTA and CDR2 FQGNSA come from the germline V gene. The CDR3 DNA reads as TGTGCCAGCAGCCTCATAGCGGGAGCACCAAATGAGCAGTTCTTC. Its protein product is CASSLIAGAPNEQFF.

The chain joins TRBV14 to TRBJ2-5, with D maybe TRBD1 (6 bases). TRBJ2-7 explains the end of the DNA better; the J call may be wrong. The CDR3 totals 15 residues. The germline CDR1 and CDR2 sequences are SGHDN and FVKESK. CDR3 residues: CASSHNLQGSYEQYF. CDR3 bases: TGTGCCAGCAGCCATAATCTACAGGGCTCCTACGAGCAGTACTTC.

This clone occurred a few times. The J gene is TRBJ1-6, the V gene TRBV6-6; 7 nucleotides line up with TRBD1. The CDR3 covers 13 residues. Germline trimming cut 5 bases from V and 7 bases from J; bases unmatched to any gene: 2. Germline V gene sequence: CDR1 MNHNY, CDR2 SVGAGI (reference sequence). The CDR3 spells CASSDRENSPLHF. The CDR3 DNA follows: TGTGCCAGCAGTGACAGGGAGAATTCACCCCTCCACTTT.

The V gene is TRBV7-9, the J gene TRBJ2-1, with D possibly being TRBD2 (6 bases). The germline gives CDR1 SEHNR, CDR2 FQNEAQ (reference sequence). Trimming took off 11 bases at V and 7 bases at J, with 21 bases between the two ends. The CDR3 has 14 amino acids. The CDR3 DNA sequence: TGTGCCGGGGGTGGGAGGCCGGGGTTGAATGAGCAGTTCTTC. It encodes CAGGGRPGLNEQFF.

Of note for this clone: Compared with germline, one end of the junction differs, possibly owing to a read error. The chain uses TRBV4-3 and TRBJ1-2; weak D call: TRBD1 (6 bases). Germline CDR1 reads LGHNA; CDR2 reads YSLEER. The CDR3 contains 16 residues. In nucleotides, the CDR3 is TGCGCCAGCAGCCAAGCAGGTACAGGGTCTAACTATGACTACACCTTC. Protein product: CASSQAGTGSNYDYTF.

This rearrangement joins TRBV9 to TRBJ1-4, with TRBD1 matching over 10 bases. V trimming: 2 bases; J trimming: 7 bases; junction bases outside the gene matches: 2. There are 14 residues in the CDR3. Germline CDR1 SGDLS, CDR2 YYNGEE. CDR3 coding DNA: TGTGCCAGCAGCGTGGGACAGGGGATTGAAAAACTGTTTTTT. Encoded protein: CASSVGQGIEKLFF.

The chain employs TRBV6-5 and TRBJ2-1, with TRBD1 matching 9 bases. Germline V CDR1 and CDR2: MNHEY, SVGAGI. The CDR3 has 15 amino acids. The V and J ends lost 4 bases and 9 bases, in that order; junction bases with no gene match: 10. The CDR3 loop reads CASSSHRGLMGEQFF. In nucleotides, the CDR3 is TGTGCCAGCAGTTCTCACAGGGGGCTGATGGGTGAGCAGTTCTTC.

The chain joins TRBV19 to TRBJ2-7; TRBD1 matches 9 bases. Germline V gene lookup returns CDR1 LNHDA and CDR2 SQIVND (reference sequence). The CDR3 is 16 amino acids. V was clipped by 3 bases and J by 8 bases; unmatched bases: 14. CDR3 sequence reads: CASSMGFGTGPWQQYF. The CDR3 DNA reads TGTGCCAGTAGTATGGGTTTCGGGACAGGGCCTTGGCAGCAGTACTTC.

This clone has just a few counts. This chain joins TRBV7-9 and TRBJ2-3, with 7 bases identical to TRBD2. In germline, CDR1 is SEHNR, CDR2 FQNEAQ (reference sequence). The trim removed 2 bases at V and 0 bases at J, leaving 5 bases unmatched. The CDR3 totals 16 residues. CDR3 sequence: CASSLKSSGSTDTQYF. As DNA, the CDR3 is TGTGCCAGCAGCTTAAAATCTAGCGGTAGCACAGATACGCAGTATTTT.

The rearrangement joins TRBV4-3 to TRBJ1-1; 8 positions match TRBD1. The V gene end was trimmed by 1 base and the J gene end by 6 bases; junction bases not matched to a gene: 7. The CDR3 extends over 15 amino acids. CDR1 and CDR2 from the germline V gene are LGHNA and YSLEER. The CDR3 sequence: CASSQADRATAEAFF. The CDR3 coding sequence is TGCGCCAGCAGCCAAGCGGACAGGGCGACCGCTGAAGCTTTCTTT.

A single count supports this clone. This chain uses TRBV7-2 with TRBJ1-1, with a possible D match to TRBD1 (5 bases). The CDR3 extends over 14 amino acids. V was cut by 5 bases and J by 1 base, with 11 bases left in between. The germline gives CDR1 SGHTA, CDR2 FQGNSA. The CDR3 is CASSGGVTNTEAFF. The CDR3 DNA reads TGTGCCAGCAGCGGAGGGGTAACGAACACTGAAGCTTTCTTT.

The J gene is TRBJ2-5, the V gene TRBV9; 7 nucleotides match TRBD2. The J segment lost 1 base and the V segment lost 3 bases, leaving 9 bases of the junction unmatched. The CDR3 has 16 amino acids. Per the germline V gene, CDR1 is SGDLS and CDR2 is YYNGEE. The CDR3 nucleotides read TGTGCCAGCAGCGCCAAAGCGGGGACGGCCCAAGAGACCCAGTACTTC. Amino acids: CASSAKAGTAQETQYF.

The chain employs TRBV11-2 and TRBJ2-2; 7 bases line up with TRBD1. Unmatched junction bases numbered 10, after V lost 0 bases and J lost 6 bases. CDR1 is SGHAT, CDR2 FQNNGV, per germline. CDR3 length: 17 residues. CDR3 residues: CASSLDQRQGAAGELFF. CDR3 nucleotide sequence: TGTGCCAGCAGCTTAGATCAGAGACAGGGAGCGGCCGGGGAGCTGTTTTTT. Supplemented by reference TRBV11-2 and TRBJ2-2, the full variable domain reads EAGVAQSPRYKIIEKRQSVAFWCNPISGHATLYWYQQILGQGPKLLIQFQNNGVVDDSQLPKDRFSAERLKGVDSTLKIQPAKLEDSAVYLCASSLDQRQGAAGELFFGEGSRLTVL.

This sequence joins TRBV4-1 and TRBJ2-4; 7 positions agree with TRBD2. This CDR3 region has 17 residues. Trimming removed 4 bases from V and 5 bases from J; junction bases left unmatched: 14. Germline assignment: CDR1 MGHRA and CDR2 YSYEKL. CDR3 in amino acids: CASSRGGPIEGQNIQYF. For the CDR3, the DNA is TGCGCCAGCAGCCGGGGGGGACCGATCGAGGGACAAAACATTCAGTACTTC.

This rearrangement joins TRBV4-1 to TRBJ2-2; TRBD1 agrees at 10 bases. Germline loops: CDR1 MGHRA, CDR2 YSYEKL. This CDR3 spans 16 amino acids. Unmatched junction bases numbered 5, after V lost 2 bases and J lost 5 bases. This CDR3 reads CASSQRTGGSTGELFF. Written as DNA, the CDR3 is TGCGCCAGCAGCCAACGGACAGGGGGATCGACCGGGGAGCTGTTTTTT.

This clone appeared once. The chain joins TRBV6-1 to TRBJ1-3, with a possible D match to TRBD1 (6 bases). Germline V lookup: CDR1 MNHNS, CDR2 SASEGT. V lost 8 bases and J lost 3, with 11 bases in between. The CDR3 sequence is 13 residues long. CDR3 bases: TGTGCCAGCCAGACGGACAGTGGAAACACCATATATTTT. It yields the protein CASQTDSGNTIYF.

The V gene is TRBV4-1, the J gene TRBJ1-4, with D unresolved. Germline CDR1 is MGHRA and CDR2 is YSYEKL. V lost 2 bases and J 4 bases, leaving 11 bases between the germline ends. There are 15 residues in the CDR3. CDR3 nucleotides: TGCGCCAGCAGCCAAATGAGTCTTAATAATGAAAAACTGTTTTTT. Encoded protein: CASSQMSLNNEKLFF.

This sequence joins TRBV6-5 and TRBJ1-2; TRBD1 matches at 8 bases. This CDR3 has 14 amino acids. V trimming: 2 bases; J trimming: 4 bases; junction bases outside the gene matches: 3. Germline values: CDR1 MNHEY, CDR2 SVGAGI. The CDR3 protein is CASSYGGTGYGYTF. The CDR3 DNA follows: TGTGCCAGCAGTTACGGTGGGACAGGCTATGGCTACACCTTC.

J is TRBJ2-5 and V is TRBV9; 12 bases align to TRBD2. V was pared by 0 bases and J by 5 bases, with 8 bases of the junction left unmatched. CDR1 is SGDLS, CDR2 YYNGEE, per germline. The CDR3 loop spans 17 amino acids. The CDR3, as DNA: TGTGCCAGCAGCGTAGGGCTAGCGGGAGGGCCGAGGGAGACCCAGTACTTC. Translated: CASSVGLAGGPRETQYF.